This TCR beta chain derives from a study of shared clonotypes between healthy human individuals. The study's findings and limits: Generally, naive subsets came out with larger estimated richness than memory subsets. Blood was the sole source, and tissue repertoires probably differ.

About this clone itself: Its cognate antigen is unknown.

Germline CDR1 reads SGHVS; CDR2 reads FQNEAQ. V was shortened by 5 bases and J by 0 bases, with 10 bases between the two germline ends. The CDR3 consists of 15 residues. The assay was immunoSEQ multiplex PCR, and TCRdb's table has in-frame clones only and misses some. The sample shows 150,000 to 200,000 clones, about 93% of them seen only once. The V call is TRBV7-8, the J call TRBJ1-4; D not certain. This TCR was recovered from a woman aged 25 to 39 in good health. Sequencing input: naive CD4+ T cells sorted from blood. Subset meaning: CD45RA+ positively selected. The CDR3 is CASSPRETTNEKLFF. CDR3 sequence (DNA): TGTGCCAGCAGCCCCCGGGAAACAACTAATGAAAAACTGTTTTTT.